This record looks at one TCR beta chain sequence and its context. Its matching antigen is unknown. This entry comes from a study of T cell responses to AZD1222 COVID-19 vaccine. Study information: Second-dose recipients at about 4 or about 12 weeks were treated as one pooled group. Whole-study findings and limits: Spike-specific TCRs gained breadth and depth after people received two AZD1222 doses. Seropositive AZD1222 recipients at baseline numbered only 6 or 7. White British ancestry dominated among donors, who included more females, and clonal diversity was possibly underestimated.

Profiled with immunoSEQ multiplex PCR; TCRdb holds only in-frame clones, not every one. There are roughly 140,000 clones in the sample; over 75% occur only once, and around 1.9% lies in the top ten. From germline, CDR1 is LNHDA and CDR2 SQIVND (reference sequence). The CDR3 extends over 13 amino acids. The V and J ends lost 6 bases and 2 bases respectively, with 9 bases between them. Specimen: peripheral blood, collected on day 0 of AZD1222 vaccination. The chain couples TRBV19 to TRBJ2-3; a possible D gene is TRBD1 (5 bases). The source of this sequence is an adult in good health. The CDR3 sequence is CASSKQATDTQYF. CDR3 in DNA: TGTGCCAGTAGCAAACAGGCCACAGATACGCAGTATTTT.